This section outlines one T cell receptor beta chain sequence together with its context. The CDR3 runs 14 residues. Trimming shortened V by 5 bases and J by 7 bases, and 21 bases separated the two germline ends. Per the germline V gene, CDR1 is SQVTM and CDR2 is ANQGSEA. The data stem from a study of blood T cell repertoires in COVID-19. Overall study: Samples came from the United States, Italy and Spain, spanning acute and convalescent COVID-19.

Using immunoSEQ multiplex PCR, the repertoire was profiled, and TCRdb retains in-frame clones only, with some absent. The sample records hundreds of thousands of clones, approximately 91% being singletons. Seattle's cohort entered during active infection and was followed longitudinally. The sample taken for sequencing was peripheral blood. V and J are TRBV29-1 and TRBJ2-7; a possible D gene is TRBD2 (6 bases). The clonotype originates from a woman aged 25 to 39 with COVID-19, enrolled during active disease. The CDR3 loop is CSVILLRGYGEQYF. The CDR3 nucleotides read TGCAGCGTTATTCTGCTGCGGGGATATGGTGAGCAGTACTTC.